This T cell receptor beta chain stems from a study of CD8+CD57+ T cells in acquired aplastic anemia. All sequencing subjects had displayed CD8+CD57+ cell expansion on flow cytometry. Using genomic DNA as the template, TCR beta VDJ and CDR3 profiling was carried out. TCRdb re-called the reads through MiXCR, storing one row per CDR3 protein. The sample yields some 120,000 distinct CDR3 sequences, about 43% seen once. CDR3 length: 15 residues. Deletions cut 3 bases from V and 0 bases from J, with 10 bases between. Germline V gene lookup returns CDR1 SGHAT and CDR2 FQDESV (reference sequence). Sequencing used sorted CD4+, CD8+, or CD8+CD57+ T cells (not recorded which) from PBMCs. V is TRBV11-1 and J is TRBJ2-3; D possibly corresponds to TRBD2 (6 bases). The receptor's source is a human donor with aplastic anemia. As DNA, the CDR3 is TGTGCCAGCAGCTTCGGGGGACTGAGCACAGATACGCAGTATTTT. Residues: CASSFGGLSTDTQYF.